One sample yielded the 21 T cell receptor beta chains listed below, sequenced in a study of T cells in Graves' hyperthyroidism and ophthalmopathy. TCR beta CDR3 regions were amplified from RNA. First-round RT-PCR with HTBI primers amplified the TCR CDR3 region. MiXCR, run by TCRdb on the multiplex PCR reads, gives a single entry per CDR3 protein. The table has 650,000 to 750,000 distinct CDR3 sequences, 14% seen once; the top ten hold roughly a tenth. Sequencing was performed on blood. All receptors derive from a woman between 18 and 29 years old with Graves' hyperthyroidism.

This clonotype was recorded many times. V gene TRBV28 combines with J gene TRBJ2-1; TRBD1 agrees at 9 bases. The CDR3 contains 14 residues. The germline V gene encodes CDR1 MDHEN and CDR2 SYDVKM. With V trimmed by 2 bases and J by 8 bases, 4 bases remained unmatched. As DNA, the CDR3 is TGTGCCAGCAGTTTAGGGACAGGGTGGGATGAGCAGTTCTTC. Its translation is CASSLGTGWDEQFF.

This clonotype occurred many times. The chain joins TRBV7-9 to TRBJ2-3; 11 bases line up with TRBD2. V trimming: 1 base; J trimming: 6 bases; junction bases outside the gene matches: 12. CDR1 and CDR2 from the germline V gene are SEHNR and FQNEAQ (reference sequence). The CDR3 length is 18 residues. The CDR3 DNA is TGTGCCAGCAGCTTAGTAGGGAGGACTAGCGGGTCGTGGGATACGCAGTATTTT. Protein product: CASSLVGRTSGSWDTQYF. The full variable domain, its missing parts supplied by reference TRBV7-9 and TRBJ2-3, is DTGVSQNPRHKITKRGQNVTFRCDPISEHNRLYWYRQTLGQGPEFLTYFQNEAQLEKSRLLSDRFSAERPKGSFSTLEIQRTEQGDSAMYLCASSLVGRTSGSWDTQYFGPGTRLTVL.

V usage is TRBV7-8 and J usage is TRBJ2-7; 9 nucleotides line up with TRBD1. Germline V CDR1 and CDR2: SGHVS, FQNEAQ. The CDR3 spans 18 residues. Trimming cost V 2 bases and J 2 bases; bases outside gene matches: 13. CDR3 in amino acids: CASSLISIRTGDTYEQYF. As DNA, the CDR3 is TGTGCCAGCAGCTTAATCTCTATTAGGACAGGGGACACCTACGAGCAGTACTTC.

In its sample, this clonotype was seen many times. This chain joins TRBV30 and TRBJ2-1; no clear D. Trimming shortened V by 2 bases and J by 9 bases, and 14 bases separated the two germline ends. Looked up from germline, CDR1 is GTSNPN and CDR2 is SVGIG (reference sequence). The length of the CDR3 is 13 residues. The CDR3 sequence is CAWSPTVWSEQFF. The CDR3, as DNA: TGTGCCTGGAGTCCTACGGTCTGGAGTGAGCAGTTCTTC. Looking up the rest from reference TRBV30 and TRBJ2-1 gives the full variable domain: SQTIHQWPATLVQPVGSPLSLECTVEGTSNPNLYWYRQAAGRGLQLLFYSVGIGQISSEVPQNLSASRPQDRQFILSSKKLLLSDSGFYLCAWSPTVWSEQFFGPGTRLTVL.

This clonotype appeared many times. This chain joins TRBV2 and TRBJ1-6; TRBD1 matches 9 bases. The CDR3 loop spans 15 amino acids. Unmatched junction bases numbered 8, after V lost 7 bases and J lost 7 bases. The germline V gene has CDR1 SNHLY and CDR2 FYNNEI. CDR3 sequence: CASNLQGARNSPLHF. For the CDR3, the DNA is TGTGCCAGCAACCTACAGGGGGCACGGAATTCACCCCTCCACTTT.

The chain couples TRBV29-1 to TRBJ1-2; tentatively, D is TRBD1 (5 bases). Germline values: CDR1 SQVTM, CDR2 ANQGSEA. The CDR3 totals 13 residues. Trimming shortened V by 3 bases and J by 8 bases, and 16 bases separated the two germline ends. CDR3 sequence (DNA): TGCAGCGTTGACTCACAGGCTCCTGGAGGCTACACCTTC. This translates into CSVDSQAPGGYTF.

This clonotype was detected a few times. The chain has TRBV7-2 and TRBJ2-1; 10 bases line up with TRBD2. The junction had 6 bases not matched to a gene; V was cut back by 5 bases and J by 8 bases. The germline CDR1 and CDR2 sequences are SGHTA and FQGNSA. The CDR3 length is 14 residues. CDR3 in DNA: TGTGCCAGCAGCCCCAGCGGGAGGGTAGATGAGCAGTTCTTC. Protein product: CASSPSGRVDEQFF.

This clonotype was detected ten times or more. J is TRBJ2-7 and V is TRBV20-1; D is unclear. The V end was cut by 0 bases, the J end by 2 bases, with 14 bases between. The CDR3 runs 15 residues. Germline CDR1 is DFQATT and CDR2 is SNEGSKA (reference sequence). The CDR3 reads CSAREAVSITYEQYF. The CDR3 region has the DNA TGCAGTGCTAGAGAGGCTGTGTCTATAACCTACGAGCAGTACTTC.

V gene TRBV6-2 or TRBV6-3 combines with J gene TRBJ2-3, with D unresolved. The CDR3 covers 13 residues. In germline, CDR1 is MNHEY, CDR2 SVGEGT. V lost 8 bases to trimming and J lost 3 bases, with 12 bases between them. The CDR3 loop is CASGPFLTDTQYF. The CDR3 region has the DNA TGTGCCAGCGGACCCTTCCTGACAGATACGCAGTATTTT.

This clonotype turned up a few times. This chain links TRBV13 with TRBJ2-7, with TRBD1 matching over 9 bases. V shed 4 bases and J 3 bases; nucleotides not matched to a gene: 7. The CDR3 extends over 15 amino acids. Germline-derived CDR1 and CDR2 are PRHDT and FYEKMQ (reference sequence). The DNA of the CDR3 is TGTGCCAGCAGCTCCGACAGGGGGAGAGGCTACGAGCAGTACTTC. It is translated as CASSSDRGRGYEQYF.

Many counts were recorded for this clonotype. The chain links TRBV30 to TRBJ2-7; 10 bases fit TRBD2. The CDR3 extends over 15 amino acids. The V and J ends lost 2 bases and 2 bases, in that order; junction bases with no gene match: 6. Germline lookup yields CDR1 GTSNPN and CDR2 SVGIG (reference sequence). CDR3: CAWSPSGRVPYEQYF. In nucleotides, the CDR3 is TGTGCCTGGAGTCCTAGCGGGAGAGTCCCCTACGAGCAGTACTTC.

This clonotype has just a few counts. The genes are TRBV12-3 or TRBV12-4 and TRBJ1-4, with 12 bases fitting TRBD1. The CDR3 covers 16 residues. After removal of 5 bases from V and 8 bases from J, the junction contained 9 bases not matched to a gene. CDR3 nucleotide sequence: TGTGCCAGCAGTACCCGGGACAGGGGGCGAAAAGAAAAACTGTTTTTT. It encodes CASSTRDRGRKEKLFF.

The chain couples TRBV20-1 to TRBJ2-1; possible D gene TRBD1, 5 bases. V dropped 5 bases and J dropped 0 bases, with 11 bases sitting between them. Germline loops: CDR1 DFQATT, CDR2 SNEGSKA (reference sequence). The CDR3 is made up of 14 amino acids. CDR3 loop: CSAPDRSSYNEQFF. The CDR3 DNA reads as TGCAGTGCTCCCGACAGAAGCTCCTACAATGAGCAGTTCTTC.

This clonotype was seen more than once but under ten times. This CDR3 is CASTPQGAGGPGEQFF. Here the CDR3 DNA reads TGTGCCAGCACCCCACAGGGAGCGGGAGGGCCAGGTGAGCAGTTCTTC. The V call is TRBV27, the J call TRBJ2-1; the match to TRBD2 covers 10 bases. V gave up 7 bases and J gave up 9 bases; unmatched junction bases: 15. CDR3 size: 16 residues. In germline, CDR1 is MNHEY, CDR2 SMNVEV (reference sequence).

J is TRBJ1-1 and V is TRBV20-1; a weak D match, TRBD1 (6 bases). CDR3 length: 13 amino acids. Trimming removed 1 base at V and 3 bases at J, with 9 bases between. Germline V lookup: CDR1 DFQATT, CDR2 SNEGSKA (reference sequence). For the CDR3, the DNA is TGCAGTGCTAGAGGGGAGGGGGACACTGAAGCTTTCTTT. Its protein product is CSARGEGDTEAFF.

In its sample, this clonotype was seen many times. The chain employs TRBV20-1 and TRBJ1-4; possibly TRBD1 for D (6 bases). V gave up 0 bases and J gave up 8 bases, with 16 bases separating them. CDR3 length: 15 amino acids. The germline V gene has CDR1 DFQATT and CDR2 SNEGSKA (reference sequence). The chain's CDR3 is CSARDHQGLGEKLFF. CDR3 in DNA: TGCAGTGCTAGAGATCACCAGGGGTTGGGCGAAAAACTGTTTTTT.

The rearrangement uses TRBV29-1 and TRBJ2-1, with D unclear. The CDR3 totals 10 residues. V lost 4 bases and J lost 8, with 6 bases in between. Germline V lookup: CDR1 SQVTM, CDR2 ANQGSEA. CDR3 bases: TGCAGCGTTGGCTTGTATGAGCAGTTCTTC. As protein: CSVGLYEQFF.

This clonotype occurred a few times. This sequence joins TRBV5-5 and TRBJ2-1; 7 bases are a match to TRBD1. The CDR3 sequence is 14 residues long. J was trimmed by 6 bases and V by 5 bases; bases with no gene match: 8. Per the germline V gene, CDR1 is SGHKS and CDR2 is YYEKEE (reference sequence). CDR3 DNA sequence: TGTGCCAGCAGGATGGACAGGTGGAGCAATGAGCAGTTCTTC. Amino acids: CASRMDRWSNEQFF.

This clonotype appeared many times. The rearrangement joins TRBV24-1 to TRBJ1-5, with 7 nucleotides matching TRBD1. The CDR3 is 14 residues long. V lost 4 bases and J lost 3; bases outside the gene matches: 2. Germline CDR1 and CDR2: KGHDR and SFDVKD. This CDR3 reads CATSEQGYNQPQHF. Written as DNA, the CDR3 is TGTGCCACCAGTGAACAGGGGTACAATCAGCCCCAGCATTTT.

This clonotype was counted many times. This chain links TRBV11-2 with TRBJ2-1, with 8 bases aligning to TRBD2. V lost 1 base and J lost 9; bases outside the gene matches: 11. Germline CDR1 is SGHAT and CDR2 is FQNNGV. This CDR3 has 16 residues. CDR3 region: CASSLVGTRRSGEQFF. The CDR3 nucleotides are TGTGCCAGCAGCTTAGTGGGGACTAGACGATCGGGTGAGCAGTTCTTC.

This clonotype was seen many times. The V and J genes are TRBV27 and TRBJ2-1; TRBD1 or TRBD2 may be the D gene (5 bases each). Germline loops: CDR1 MNHEY, CDR2 SMNVEV (reference sequence). This CDR3 is 14 amino acids long. V lost 4 bases and J 9 bases, leaving 16 bases between the germline ends. Here the CDR3 reads CASSSLGRFGEQFF. Written as DNA, the CDR3 is TGTGCCAGCAGTTCGCTGGGACGGTTCGGTGAGCAGTTCTTC.